This TCR beta chain came from a study of T cell responses to AZD1222 COVID-19 vaccine. Study outcomes and limitations: Only a handful of AZD1222 recipients, several in all, had baseline seropositivity. Spike-specific TCR repertoires showed rising breadth and depth after two AZD1222 doses.

The trim removed 8 bases at V and 6 bases at J, leaving 7 bases unmatched. The germline CDR1 and CDR2 sequences are LNHDA and SQIVND (reference sequence). This CDR3 spans 13 amino acids. This clone has just a few counts. Its antigen is not identified. Measured with immunoSEQ multiplex PCR; TCRdb has only the in-frame clones, and not every one. The repertoire includes under 95,000 clones, 90% of them detected once, and roughly 9% sits in the top ten. This receptor was identified in an adult in good health. The chain has TRBV19 and TRBJ2-1, with 7 bases identical to TRBD1. This specimen consisted of peripheral blood, obtained on day 0 of AZD1222 vaccination. The CDR3 sequence: CASGRQGANEQFF. The CDR3 DNA reads as TGTGCCAGTGGTAGACAGGGAGCCAATGAGCAGTTCTTC.